In its sample, the clone carrying this T cell receptor beta chain was seen a few times. TCRdb re-analysed the 5' RACE reads in MiXCR, keeping a single row per CDR3 protein. The sample shows about 120,000 distinct CDR3 sequences, more than 10% of them seen only once. This entry belongs to a study of spatial heterogeneity in lung cancer. As to time point: blood at routine non-recurrence follow-up after resection. The sequenced material consisted of unsorted whole RNA from tumor, nontumor lung or frozen PBMC. V was pared by 3 bases and J by 2 bases, with 8 bases between. The CDR3 has 15 amino acids. CDR1 and CDR2 (germline): MGHDK, SYGVNS.

The material sequenced was PBMCs, taken at follow-up. The origin of this receptor is a female donor with early-stage non-small cell lung cancer. This chain connects TRBV25-1 to TRBJ2-6, with D possibly matching TRBD1 (6 bases). The CDR3: CASSDHRAGANVLTF. In DNA, the CDR3 is TGTGCCAGCAGTGACCACAGGGCTGGGGCCAACGTCCTGACTTTC.